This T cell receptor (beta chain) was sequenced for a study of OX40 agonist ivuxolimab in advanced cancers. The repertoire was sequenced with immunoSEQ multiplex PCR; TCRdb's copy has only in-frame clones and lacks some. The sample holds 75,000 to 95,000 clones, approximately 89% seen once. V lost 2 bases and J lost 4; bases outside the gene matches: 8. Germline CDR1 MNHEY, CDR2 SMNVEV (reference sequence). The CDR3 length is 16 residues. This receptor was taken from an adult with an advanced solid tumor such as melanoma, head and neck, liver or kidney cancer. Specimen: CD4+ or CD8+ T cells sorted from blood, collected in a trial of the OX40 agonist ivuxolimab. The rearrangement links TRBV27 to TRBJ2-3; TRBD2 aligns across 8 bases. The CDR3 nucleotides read TGTGCCAGCAGTTTACGAGCGGGAGAGGTCTCAGATACGCAGTATTTT. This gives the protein CASSLRAGEVSDTQYF.